This T cell receptor beta chain was found in a study of T cells in Graves' hyperthyroidism and ophthalmopathy. Across the study: Before any treatment, at initial diagnosis, peripheral blood was collected. General study findings and limits: Appearing also in blood were most of the thyroid clonotypes expanded above 0.001. Ophthalmopathy onset followed model prediction by a median approximately 6.2 months.

Trimming pared 6 bases from V and 0 bases from J, leaving 9 bases between. The CDR3 has 14 amino acids. Regions amplified from RNA transcripts were the TCR beta CDR3 regions. Researchers ran a first-round RT-PCR on the TCR CDR3 using the HTBI primer set. A single record per CDR3 protein comes from TCRdb applying MiXCR to the multiplex PCR reads. The sample has a few hundred thousand distinct CDR3 sequences; more than 11% are singletons. The table lists this clonotype with many counts. Its antigen remains unidentified. Sequencing was performed on blood. This receptor was obtained from a woman younger than 45 with Graves' hyperthyroidism that later progressed to Graves' ophthalmopathy. This chain uses TRBV12-3 or TRBV12-4 with TRBJ1-3, with D possibly being TRBD1 (5 bases). The CDR3 is CASRTQGSGNTIYF. The CDR3 region has the DNA TGTGCCAGCAGGACCCAGGGCTCTGGAAACACCATATATTTT.